Each of the 22 T cell receptor beta chains below was sequenced from the same sample in a study of lymphopenia after photon versus proton radiotherapy (dated 2019 in TCRdb). Library preparation was by the immunoSEQ multiplex PCR assay. TCRdb's version of the immuneACCESS table is confined to in-frame rearrangements and falls short of the full clone set. An unresolved V gene accounts for under half of the shortfall where checked; the remainder is of unknown origin. The table for this sample lists more than 30,000 clones; about 88% of them were counted only once. Of the sample, around 7% is held by the ten largest clones. The source was peripheral blood, collected from a patient treated with proton-based radiotherapy. Every receptor here comes from a woman between 70 and 85 years old with pancreatic cancer. Some clones in this sample may be carry-over from other donors' samples.

The rearrangement links TRBV28 to TRBJ1-1, with a tentative D call TRBD1 (6 bases). The CDR3 contains 13 residues. The ends were cut back, 4 bases at V and 6 bases at J, with 12 bases in the middle. Germline V CDR1 and CDR2: MDHEN, SYDVKM. The CDR3 DNA follows: TGTGCCAGCAGTTCTCAGGGGTTCGCTGAAGCTTTCTTT. This gives the protein CASSSQGFAEAFF.

V gene TRBV6-1 combines with J gene TRBJ2-7, with D possibly being TRBD1 (6 bases). Trimming stripped 0 bases from V and 2 bases from J, with 11 bases between. The CDR3 covers 15 residues. CDR1 is MNHNS and CDR2 is SASEGT in the germline V gene. The CDR3: CASSEAIQGTYEQYF. CDR3 in DNA: TGTGCCAGCAGTGAAGCGATACAGGGAACCTACGAGCAGTACTTC.

The chain couples TRBV29-1 to TRBJ2-7; possibly TRBD1 for D (5 bases). Germline V CDR1 and CDR2: SQVTM, ANQGSEA. V lost 4 bases to trimming and J lost 5 bases, with 9 bases between them. This CDR3 comprises 11 residues. The CDR3 reads CSVGTQDEQYF. CDR3 nucleotide sequence: TGCAGCGTTGGGACACAAGACGAGCAGTACTTC.

CDR3 bases: TGTGCCAGCAGCCGCGACAGGGGGGAGACCCAGTACTTC. It yields the protein CASSRDRGETQYF. The V call is TRBV2, the J call TRBJ2-5; 9 positions agree with TRBD1. Per the germline V gene, CDR1 is SNHLY and CDR2 is FYNNEI. V trimming: 6 bases; J trimming: 5 bases; junction bases outside the gene matches: 4. The CDR3 length is 13 residues.

J is TRBJ2-5 and V is TRBV28; unclear D gene. V was cut by 6 bases and J by 2 bases, with 4 bases left in between. Germline lookup yields CDR1 MDHEN and CDR2 SYDVKM. The CDR3 totals 11 residues. CDR3 residues: CASSKQETQYF. CDR3 nucleotides: TGTGCCAGCAGCAAGCAAGAGACCCAGTACTTC.

The V and J genes are TRBV6-1 and TRBJ1-2; D is undetermined. The V end was cut by 2 bases, the J end by 5 bases, with 9 bases between. Germline assignment: CDR1 MNHNS and CDR2 SASEGT. CDR3 length: 13 amino acids. The CDR3 reads CASSESGQYGYTF. The DNA for the CDR3 is TGTGCCAGCAGTGAAAGCGGGCAGTATGGCTACACCTTC.

This clone was recorded only once. The V call is TRBV30, the J call TRBJ1-4; the D is unclear. The V gene's germline CDR1 is GTSNPN and CDR2 SVGIG (reference sequence). Deletions cut 0 bases from V and 8 bases from J, with 7 bases between. This CDR3 has 12 residues. The CDR3 region is CAWSVLREKLFF. The CDR3 DNA reads as TGTGCCTGGAGTGTTTTAAGGGAAAAACTGTTTTTT.

V gene TRBV28 combines with J gene TRBJ2-7, with TRBD2 matching 7 bases. The CDR3 is 15 residues long. Unmatched junction bases numbered 7, after V lost 0 bases and J lost 5 bases. Germline V gene data show CDR1 as MDHEN and CDR2 as SYDVKM. CDR3 nucleotide sequence: TGTGCCAGCAGTTTATGGGAAGGCGGGAGAAACGAGCAGTACTTC. This gives the protein CASSLWEGGRNEQYF.

The J gene is TRBJ2-2, the V gene TRBV7-9; D is undetermined. Germline assignment: CDR1 SEHNR and CDR2 FQNEAQ (reference sequence). The CDR3 totals 12 residues. The germline V and J ends were trimmed by 0 bases and 4 bases, with 0 bases remaining between them. This chain's CDR3 is CASSLATGELFF. CDR3 nucleotide sequence: TGTGCCAGCAGCTTAGCCACCGGGGAGCTGTTTTTT.

The chain uses TRBV11-2 and TRBJ2-7; a weak D match, TRBD2 (6 bases). Per germline, CDR1 SGHAT and CDR2 FQNNGV. The CDR3 consists of 14 residues. The V end lost 4 bases, the J end lost 2 bases, and 12 bases lay between the germline ends. CDR3 sequence reads: CASSSGLVTYEQYF. CDR3 bases: TGTGCCAGCAGCTCGGGACTTGTCACCTACGAGCAGTACTTC.

The chain combines TRBV4-3 with TRBJ2-5; D assignment may be TRBD1 or TRBD2 (5 bases each). Germline CDR1 LGHNA, CDR2 YSLEER. The length of the CDR3 is 14 residues. The V and J ends lost 1 base and 5 bases respectively, with 11 bases between them. The CDR3 DNA reads as TGCGCCAGCAGCCAAGTGACGGGACGGGAGACCCAGTACTTC. Its protein product is CASSQVTGRETQYF.

The genes are TRBV4-1 and TRBJ2-5, with D maybe TRBD1 (5 bases). V was shortened by 4 bases and J by 2 bases, with 8 bases between the two germline ends. Germline values: CDR1 MGHRA, CDR2 YSYEKL. This CDR3 comprises 13 residues. The DNA for the CDR3 is TGCGCCAGCAGCCCGACAGAGCAAGAGACCCAGTACTTC. Protein: CASSPTEQETQYF.

This clone was counted a few times. The chain is built from TRBV19 and TRBJ2-7, with TRBD1 identical over 7 bases. From germline, CDR1 is LNHDA and CDR2 SQIVND (reference sequence). CDR3 length equals 14 residues. The V and J ends lost 9 bases and 4 bases, in that order; junction bases with no gene match: 12. The CDR3 coding sequence is TGTGCCAGCAGTCTACAGGGGCAACGTTACGAGCAGTACTTC. It yields the protein CASSLQGQRYEQYF.

V usage is TRBV4-2 and J usage is TRBJ1-1; D possibly corresponds to TRBD1 (5 bases). This CDR3 comprises 13 residues. The V gene's germline CDR1 is LGHNA and CDR2 YNFKEQ. V lost 3 bases to trimming and J lost 6 bases, with 11 bases between them. The CDR3 nucleotides read TGTGCCAGCAGCCAGGCAGGGCCCCCTGAAGCTTTCTTT. It encodes CASSQAGPPEAFF.

This chain uses TRBV28 with TRBJ1-5; unclear D gene. This CDR3 region has 18 residues. With 5 bases removed from V and 0 bases from J, the gap between germline ends came to 20 bases. Germline CDR1 is MDHEN and CDR2 is SYDVKM. The CDR3 is CASSPTPFLRDSNQPQHF. The CDR3 DNA reads as TGTGCCAGCAGTCCTACACCCTTCTTGAGGGATAGCAATCAGCCCCAGCATTTT.

The chain has TRBV7-6 and TRBJ1-1; D is perhaps TRBD1 (5 bases). The germline V and J ends were trimmed by 5 bases and 1 base, with 11 bases remaining between them. The CDR3 consists of 14 residues. Per germline, CDR1 SGHVS and CDR2 FNYEAQ. The CDR3 sequence: CASSLSGTNTEAFF. As DNA, the CDR3 is TGTGCCAGCAGCCTAAGTGGGACGAACACTGAAGCTTTCTTT.

The CDR3 region is CASSERGNTGELFF. In DNA form, the CDR3 reads TGTGCCAGCAGTGAAAGAGGGAACACCGGGGAGCTGTTTTTT. The rearrangement uses TRBV2 and TRBJ2-2; D gene uncertain. This CDR3 is 14 amino acids long. Looked up from germline, CDR1 is SNHLY and CDR2 is FYNNEI. V was trimmed by 2 bases and J by 1 base, leaving 5 bases between them.

This clone was seen a single time. The V call is TRBV5-1, the J call TRBJ1-4; D may be TRBD1 (5 bases). V was pared by 4 bases and J by 5 bases, with 15 bases between. The CDR3 length is 15 residues. Germline V lookup: CDR1 SGHRS, CDR2 YFSETQ. In nucleotides, the CDR3 is TGCGCCAGCAGCGGGAGGGGCTACAGCAATGAAAAACTGTTTTTT. Its translation is CASSGRGYSNEKLFF.

V and J are TRBV5-1 and TRBJ2-3; 9 positions match TRBD2. The germline V gene encodes CDR1 SGHRS and CDR2 YFSETQ. With V trimmed by 0 bases and J by 2 bases, 4 bases remained unmatched. CDR3 size: 16 residues. CDR3 region: CASSLAWTSDTDTQYF. For the CDR3, the DNA is TGCGCCAGCAGCTTGGCCTGGACTAGCGACACAGATACGCAGTATTTT. Filled out from reference TRBV5-1 and TRBJ2-3, the complete variable domain reads KAGVTQTPRYLIKTRGQQVTLSCSPISGHRSVSWYQQTPGQGLQFLFEYFSETQRNKGNFPGRFSGRQFSNSRSEMNVSTLELGDSALYLCASSLAWTSDTDTQYFGPGTRLTVL.

The chain links TRBV10-1 to TRBJ1-1; TRBD1 is a possible D gene (6 bases). Germline V gene sequence: CDR1 WNHNN, CDR2 SYGVQD (reference sequence). This CDR3 region has 14 residues. Trimming stripped 0 bases from V and 5 bases from J, with 10 bases between. The CDR3, as DNA: TGCGCCAGCAGTGAGTCGGGGGCTACGACTGAAGCTTTCTTT. Translating gives CASSESGATTEAFF.

The CDR3 DNA follows: TGTGCCAGCAGCTCCCTGGGGGGGGTGAACACTGAAGCTTTCTTT. Translating it yields CASSSLGGVNTEAFF. The chain links TRBV7-2 to TRBJ1-1; possible D gene TRBD1, 5 bases. CDR3 length: 15 amino acids. V shed 4 bases and J shed 0 bases, with 12 bases lying between them. The V gene's germline CDR1 is SGHTA and CDR2 FQGNSA.

The chain recombines TRBV30 with TRBJ2-1; maybe TRBD2 (6 bases). CDR1 is GTSNPN and CDR2 is SVGIG in the germline V gene (reference sequence). The CDR3 consists of 14 residues. Deletions cut 0 bases from V and 9 bases from J, with 15 bases between. The CDR3: CAWSVTAGMGEQFF. Written as DNA, the CDR3 is TGTGCCTGGAGTGTAACGGCGGGAATGGGTGAGCAGTTCTTC.